These 4 T cell receptor beta chains came from one sample sequenced in a study of T cells after yellow fever vaccination (dated by TCRdb to between 2018 and 2021). The treatment or condition label on this specimen signifies: live attenuated yellow fever vaccine strain. The library was obtained by 5' RACE. Sequenced using an Illumina HiSeq 2500. In TCRdb, the public reads were trimmed at Q25 with fastp and aligned with MiXCR, with productive beta chains retained. Records with the same CDR3 protein are collapsed into one entry carrying the most frequent genes and DNA. Across this sample there are around 610,000 distinct CDR3 sequences, with about 14% seen only once. The ten largest clones add up to around an eighth of the sample. This specimen consisted of PBMCs, obtained on the day of the yellow fever booster vaccination. All receptors come from a man younger than 40 who received the YFV17D yellow fever vaccine.

The rearrangement joins TRBV7-2 to TRBJ2-4, with 8 bases aligning to TRBD2. V was clipped by 5 bases and J by 6 bases; unmatched bases: 6. Germline CDR1 SGHTA, CDR2 FQGNSA. The CDR3 runs to 14 residues. The CDR3, as DNA: TGTGCCAGCAGCCCCGGGGGGGGGTTAAACATTCAGTACTTC. Its translation is CASSPGGGLNIQYF. The entire variable domain, with the rest obtained from reference TRBV7-2 and TRBJ2-4, is as follows: GAGVSQSPSNKVTEKGKDVELRCDPISGHTALYWYRQSLGQGLEFLIYFQGNSAPDKSGLPSDRFSAERTGGSVSTLTIQRTQQEDSAVYLCASSPGGGLNIQYFGAGTRLSVL.

This clonotype has a handful of counts. The V and J genes are TRBV15 and TRBJ2-1, with 9 positions matching TRBD1. The CDR3 runs to 18 residues. Germline lookup yields CDR1 LNHNV and CDR2 YYDKDF (reference sequence). Unmatched junction bases numbered 13, after V lost 7 bases and J lost 0 bases. The CDR3 spells CATTASWDRVSSYNEQFF. The CDR3, as DNA: TGTGCCACCACTGCGAGCTGGGACAGGGTGAGCTCCTACAATGAGCAGTTCTTC.

V usage is TRBV10-1 and J usage is TRBJ2-3; D gene unclear. V was shortened by 2 bases and J by 7 bases, with 7 bases between the two germline ends. CDR3 size: 12 residues. Germline CDR1 WNHNN, CDR2 SYGVQD (reference sequence). CDR3 residues: CASSEGQNTQYF. CDR3 in DNA: TGCGCCAGCAGTGAGGGCCAGAATACGCAGTATTTT.

The chain joins TRBV9 to TRBJ1-1, with TRBD1 as a possible D gene (6 bases). Germline-derived CDR1 and CDR2 are SGDLS and YYNGEE. The CDR3 spans 14 residues. Trimming left V 3 bases short and J 8 bases short, with 17 bases between. CDR3 coding DNA: TGTGCCAGCAGCGGCCGGGACACCCAATTCGAAGCTTTCTTT. Its protein product is CASSGRDTQFEAFF.